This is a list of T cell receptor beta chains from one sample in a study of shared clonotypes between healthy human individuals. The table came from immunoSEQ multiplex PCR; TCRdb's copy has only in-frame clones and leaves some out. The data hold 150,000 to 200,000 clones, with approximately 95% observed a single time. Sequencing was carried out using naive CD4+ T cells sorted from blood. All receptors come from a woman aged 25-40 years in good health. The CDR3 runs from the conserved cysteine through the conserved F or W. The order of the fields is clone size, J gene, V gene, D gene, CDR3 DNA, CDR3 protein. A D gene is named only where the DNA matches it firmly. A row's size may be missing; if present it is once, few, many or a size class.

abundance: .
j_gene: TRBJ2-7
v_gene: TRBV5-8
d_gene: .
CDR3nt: TGTGCCAGCAGCTTGACCCTAGGGAAATACGAGCAGTACTTC
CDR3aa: CASSLTLGKYEQYF

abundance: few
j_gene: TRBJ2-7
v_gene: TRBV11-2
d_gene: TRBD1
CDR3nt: TGTGCCAGCGTACGGACAGGGAGCTCCTACGAGCAGTACTTC
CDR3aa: CASVRTGSSYEQYF

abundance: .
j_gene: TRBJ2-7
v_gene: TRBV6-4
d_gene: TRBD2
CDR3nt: TGTGCCAGCAGTGAAAGCAGGGCGGGGGACGAGCAGTACTTC
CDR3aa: CASSESRAGDEQYF

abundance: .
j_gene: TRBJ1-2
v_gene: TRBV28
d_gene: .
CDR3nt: TGTGCCAGCAGCCGAGGCCCAGGGATCGATGGCTACACCTTC
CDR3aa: CASSRGPGIDGYTF

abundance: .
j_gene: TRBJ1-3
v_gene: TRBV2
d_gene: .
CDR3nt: TGTGCCAGCAGTGAACAGATACTCTCTGGAAACACCATATATTTT
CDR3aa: CASSEQILSGNTIYF

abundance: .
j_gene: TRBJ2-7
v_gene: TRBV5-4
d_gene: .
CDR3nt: TGTGCCAGCAGCTTGTCCGGGACACAAGCCTACGAGCAGTACTTC
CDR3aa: CASSLSGTQAYEQYF

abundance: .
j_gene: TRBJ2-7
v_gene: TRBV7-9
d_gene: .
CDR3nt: TGTGCCAGCAGCTTATATCGACAGGTGGGGAACTACGAGCAGTACTTC
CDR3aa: CASSLYRQVGNYEQYF

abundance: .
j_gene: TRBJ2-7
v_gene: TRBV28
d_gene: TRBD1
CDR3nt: TGTGCCAGCAGTGCCTCGGGACAGGGCTCTTACGAGCAGTACTTC
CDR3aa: CASSASGQGSYEQYF

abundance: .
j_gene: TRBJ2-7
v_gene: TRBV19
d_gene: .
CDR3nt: TGTGCCAGTAGTATGCCAGGGAGAGGGTCCTACGAGCAGTACTTC
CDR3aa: CASSMPGRGSYEQYF

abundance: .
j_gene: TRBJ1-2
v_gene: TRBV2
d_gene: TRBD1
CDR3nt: TGTGCCACCCGGGACAGGGCATATGGCTACACCTTC
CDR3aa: CATRDRAYGYTF

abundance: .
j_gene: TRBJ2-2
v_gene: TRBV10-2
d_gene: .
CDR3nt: TGCGCCAGCAGTGAGTCGATGGGGACACTCGCGAACACCGGGGAGCTGTTTTTT
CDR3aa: CASSESMGTLANTGELFF

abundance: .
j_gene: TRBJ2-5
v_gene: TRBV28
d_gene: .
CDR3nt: TGTGCCAGCTCGACACGCCAAGAGACCCAGTACTTC
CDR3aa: CASSTRQETQYF

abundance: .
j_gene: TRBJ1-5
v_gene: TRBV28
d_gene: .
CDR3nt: TGTGCCAGCAGTTTATCGAGGGTAGGCTCGCCCCAGCATTTT
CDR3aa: CASSLSRVGSPQHF

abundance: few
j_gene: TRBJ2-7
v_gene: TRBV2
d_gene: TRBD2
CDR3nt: TGTGCCAGCAGGACGCCGGGACTAGCGGGAACCGAGCAGTACTTC
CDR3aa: CASRTPGLAGTEQYF

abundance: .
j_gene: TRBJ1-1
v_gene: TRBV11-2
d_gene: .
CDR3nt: TGTGCCAGCAGCCTGCTAGGGGACACTGAAGCTTTCTTT
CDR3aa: CASSLLGDTEAFF

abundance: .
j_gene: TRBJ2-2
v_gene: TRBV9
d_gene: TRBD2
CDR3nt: TGTGCCAGCAGCGTAGGGGGACTAGCGGGAAACACCGGGGAGCTGTTTTTT
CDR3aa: CASSVGGLAGNTGELFF

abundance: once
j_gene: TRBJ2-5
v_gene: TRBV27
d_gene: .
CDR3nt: TGTGCCAGCAGTATCCGGGGCAAAGAGACCCAGTACTTC
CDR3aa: CASSIRGKETQYF

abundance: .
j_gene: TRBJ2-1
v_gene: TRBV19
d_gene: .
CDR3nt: TGTGCCAGTAGTAAGGCCTCCTCCTACAATGAGCAGTTCTTC
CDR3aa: CASSKASSYNEQFF

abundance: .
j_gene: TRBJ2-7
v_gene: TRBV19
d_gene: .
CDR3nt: TGTGCCAGTAGTTTTGCCAGGGCCTACGAGCAGTACTTC
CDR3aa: CASSFARAYEQYF

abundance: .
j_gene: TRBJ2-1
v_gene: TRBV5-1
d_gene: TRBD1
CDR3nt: TGCGCCAGCAGCTTGGGACAGGGGTATGAGCAGTTCTTC
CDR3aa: CASSLGQGYEQFF

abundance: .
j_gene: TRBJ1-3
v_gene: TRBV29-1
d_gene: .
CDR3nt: TGCAGCGTTGGTGACGATTCTGGAAACACCATATATTTT
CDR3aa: CSVGDDSGNTIYF

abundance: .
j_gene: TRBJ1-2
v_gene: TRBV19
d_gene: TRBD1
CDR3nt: TGTGCAAGTAATACCGCAGGGGGCTACTATGGCTACACCTTC
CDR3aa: CASNTAGGYYGYTF

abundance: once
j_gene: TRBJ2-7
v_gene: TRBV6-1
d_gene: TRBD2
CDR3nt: TGTGCCAGCAGTGAGGTAGCGGGAGGTAGTTACGAGCAGTACTTC
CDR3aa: CASSEVAGGSYEQYF

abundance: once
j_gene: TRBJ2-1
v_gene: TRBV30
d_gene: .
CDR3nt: TGTGCCTGGTCACGCGGCACCTCCTACAATGAGCAGTTCTTC
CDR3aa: CAWSRGTSYNEQFF

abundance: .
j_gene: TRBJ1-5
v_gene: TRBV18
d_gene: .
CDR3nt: TGTGCCAGCTCACCAACAGGGAAAGATCAGCCCCAGCATTTT
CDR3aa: CASSPTGKDQPQHF

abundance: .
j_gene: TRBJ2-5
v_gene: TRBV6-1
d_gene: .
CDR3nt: TGTGCCAGCAGTGAACTACGGGGGACCCAGTACTTC
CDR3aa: CASSELRGTQYF

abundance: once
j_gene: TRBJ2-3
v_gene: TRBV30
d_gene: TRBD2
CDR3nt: TGTGCCTGGAGGGGAGTAGCGGGAGGCCGCACAGATACGCAGTATTTT
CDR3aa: CAWRGVAGGRTDTQYF

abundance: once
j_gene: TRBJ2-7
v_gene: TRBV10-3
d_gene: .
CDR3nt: TGTGCCATCAGTACCACTCCAGGGGTGTTAAGCGAGCAGTACTTC
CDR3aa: CAISTTPGVLSEQYF

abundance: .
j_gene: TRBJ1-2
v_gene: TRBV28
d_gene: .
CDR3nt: TGTGCCACCACCGACGAGGGCTACACCTTC
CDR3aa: CATTDEGYTF

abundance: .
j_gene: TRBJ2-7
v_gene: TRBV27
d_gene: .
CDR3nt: TGTGCCAGCAGTTCCCGCCGAGGACTTGACTACGAGCAGTACTTC
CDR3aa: CASSSRRGLDYEQYF

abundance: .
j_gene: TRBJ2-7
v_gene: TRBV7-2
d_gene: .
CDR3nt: TGTGCCAGCAGCTTAGGCCAGCCGACCTACGAGCAGTACTTC
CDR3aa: CASSLGQPTYEQYF

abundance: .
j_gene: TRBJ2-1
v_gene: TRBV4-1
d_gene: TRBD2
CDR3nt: TGCGCCAGCAGCCAAGATAACGGGAGGGTTTACAATGAGCAGTTCTTC
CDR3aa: CASSQDNGRVYNEQFF

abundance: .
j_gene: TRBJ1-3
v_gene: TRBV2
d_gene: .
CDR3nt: TGTGCCAGCAGTCCCCCGGGGGGGGTTTCTGGAAACACCATATATTTT
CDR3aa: CASSPPGGVSGNTIYF

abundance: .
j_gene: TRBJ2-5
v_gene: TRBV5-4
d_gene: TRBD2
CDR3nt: TGTGCCAGCAGCCCGGGGGGGCCCCTGAGGCAAGAGACCCAGTACTTC
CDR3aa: CASSPGGPLRQETQYF

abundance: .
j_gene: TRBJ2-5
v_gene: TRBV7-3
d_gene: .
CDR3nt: TGTGCCAGCAGCTTCGGGGGTGAAGAGACCCAGTACTTC
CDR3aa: CASSFGGEETQYF

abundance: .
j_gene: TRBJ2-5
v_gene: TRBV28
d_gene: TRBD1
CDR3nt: TGTGCCAGCAGTTTCCCCGGACAGGCCCCAGAGACCCAGTACTTC
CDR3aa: CASSFPGQAPETQYF

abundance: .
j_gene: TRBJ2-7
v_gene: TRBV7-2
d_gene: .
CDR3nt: TGTGCCAGCAGCTTAAACGCCAGGGGAGGAAGAAACGAGCAGTACTTC
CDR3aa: CASSLNARGGRNEQYF

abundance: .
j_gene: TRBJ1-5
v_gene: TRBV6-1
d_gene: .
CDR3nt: TGTGCCAGCAGTGAAAGTTATATGGGGGTAAGCAATCAGCCCCAGCATTTT
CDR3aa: CASSESYMGVSNQPQHF

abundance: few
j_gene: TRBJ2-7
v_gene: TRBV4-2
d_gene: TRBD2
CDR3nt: TGTGCCAGCAGCCAAGTTGGGACTAGGAGCTACGAGCAGTACTTC
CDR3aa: CASSQVGTRSYEQYF

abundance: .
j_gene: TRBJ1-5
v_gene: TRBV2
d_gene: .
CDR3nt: TGTGCCAGCAGTGAAGCGCTTGTGGGGAGTCAGCCCCAGCATTTT
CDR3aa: CASSEALVGSQPQHF

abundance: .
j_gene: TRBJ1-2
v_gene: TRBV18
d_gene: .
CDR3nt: TGTGCCAGCTCACCTGGACCGAATACTATTAAGCTTTATGGCTACACCTTC
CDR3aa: CASSPGPNTIKLYGYTF

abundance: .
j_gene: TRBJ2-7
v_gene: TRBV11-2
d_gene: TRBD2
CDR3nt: TGTGCCAGCAGCGTGGCGGGAGGGCGAGGGGTAATTGACTCCTACGAGCAGTACTTC
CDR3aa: CASSVAGGRGVIDSYEQYF

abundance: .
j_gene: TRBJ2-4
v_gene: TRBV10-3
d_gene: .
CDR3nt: TGTGCCATCAGTGACCCGGACAGTGTCGGGGCCAAAAACATTCAGTACTTC
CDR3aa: CAISDPDSVGAKNIQYF

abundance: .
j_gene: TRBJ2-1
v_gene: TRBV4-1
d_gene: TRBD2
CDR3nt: TGCGCCAGCAGCCAAGAAGTTAGGAATAGCGGGAGAAATGAGCAGTTCTTC
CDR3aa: CASSQEVRNSGRNEQFF

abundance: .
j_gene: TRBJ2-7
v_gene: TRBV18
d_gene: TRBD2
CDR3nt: TGTGCCAGCTCGCAGCGGGAGCTCCCGCGAGAGCAGTACTTC
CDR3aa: CASSQRELPREQYF

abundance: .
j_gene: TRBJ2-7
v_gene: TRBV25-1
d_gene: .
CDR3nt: TGTGCCAGCAGTGAGACTCAAGGTTCTGGCAGACCACGGCAGTACTTC
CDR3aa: CASSETQGSGRPRQYF

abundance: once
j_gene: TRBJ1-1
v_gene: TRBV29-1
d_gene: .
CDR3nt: TGCAGCGCTCCGGGACACTCCTTGAACACTGAAGCTTTCTTT
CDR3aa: CSAPGHSLNTEAFF

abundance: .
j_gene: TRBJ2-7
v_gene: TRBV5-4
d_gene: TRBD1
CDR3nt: TGTGCCAGCAGCTTAAACCCGGGACAGGGCTACGAGCAGTACTTC
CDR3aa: CASSLNPGQGYEQYF

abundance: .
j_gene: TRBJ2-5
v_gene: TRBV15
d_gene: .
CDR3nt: TGTGCCACCAGCTCAGTGGTAGGCAGAATCCAAGAGACCCAGTACTTC
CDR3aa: CATSSVVGRIQETQYF

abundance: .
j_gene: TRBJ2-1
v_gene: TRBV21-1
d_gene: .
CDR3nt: TGTGCCAGCAGCGACCGGGGACAGGGATACAATGAGCAGTTCTTC
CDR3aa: CASSDRGQGYNEQFF

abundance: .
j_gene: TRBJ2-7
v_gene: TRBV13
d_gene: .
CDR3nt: TGTGCCGGCAGCGCCAGGGGCGAGCAGTACTTC
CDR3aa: CAGSARGEQYF

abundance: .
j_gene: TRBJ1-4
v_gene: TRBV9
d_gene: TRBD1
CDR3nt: TGTGCCAGCAGCCCCCAGGGGGGGGGCTCCACTAATGAAAAACTGTTTTTT
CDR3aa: CASSPQGGGSTNEKLFF

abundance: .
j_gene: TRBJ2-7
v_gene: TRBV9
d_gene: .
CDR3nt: TGTGCCAGCAGCGCCGGGACCAGCTCCTACGAGCAGTACTTC
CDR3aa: CASSAGTSSYEQYF

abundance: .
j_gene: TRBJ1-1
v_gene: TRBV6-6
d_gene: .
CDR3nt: TGTGCCAGCACCTCGGCAGGTGAAGCTTTCTTT
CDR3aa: CASTSAGEAFF

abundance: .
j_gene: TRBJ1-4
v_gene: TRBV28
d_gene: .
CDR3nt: TGTGCCAGCAGTTTAAACAGGGCTGCTAATGAAAAACTGTTTTTT
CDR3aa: CASSLNRAANEKLFF

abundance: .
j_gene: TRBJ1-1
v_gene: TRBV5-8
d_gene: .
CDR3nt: TGTGCCAGCAGCACCGGACAGCCTCTAGGAACTGAAGCTTTCTTT
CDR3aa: CASSTGQPLGTEAFF

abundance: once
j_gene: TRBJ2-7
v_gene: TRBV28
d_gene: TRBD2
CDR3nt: TGTGCCAGCAGTTCCGACTGGACTAGCGGCTACGAGCAGTACTTC
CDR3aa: CASSSDWTSGYEQYF

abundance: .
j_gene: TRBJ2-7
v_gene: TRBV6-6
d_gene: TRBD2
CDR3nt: TGTGCCAGCAGCGTGCGGGAGCGATCCTACGAGCAGTACTTC
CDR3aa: CASSVRERSYEQYF

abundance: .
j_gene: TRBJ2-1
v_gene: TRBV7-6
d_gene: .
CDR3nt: TGTGCCAGCAGCTTAGGCGGCTCCCCTAATGAGCAGTTCTTC
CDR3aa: CASSLGGSPNEQFF